This TCR beta chain was captured by sequencing in a study of blood T cell repertoires in COVID-19. CDR1 LGHNA and CDR2 YNFKEQ come from the germline V gene. This CDR3 is 15 amino acids long. V gave up 3 bases and J gave up 4 bases; unmatched junction bases: 4. Measured with immunoSEQ multiplex PCR; TCRdb has only the in-frame clones, and not every one. The sample records some 350,000 clones, approximately 92% being singletons. The receptor was isolated from a man between 18 and 29 years old who had recovered from COVID-19. The sample consisted of PBMCs or T cells enriched from blood (not recorded which). This chain uses TRBV4-2 with TRBJ2-7, with 12 bases identical to TRBD2. The CDR3 is CASSHRTSGAYEQYF. CDR3 DNA sequence: TGTGCCAGCAGCCACAGGACTAGCGGGGCTTACGAGCAGTACTTC.